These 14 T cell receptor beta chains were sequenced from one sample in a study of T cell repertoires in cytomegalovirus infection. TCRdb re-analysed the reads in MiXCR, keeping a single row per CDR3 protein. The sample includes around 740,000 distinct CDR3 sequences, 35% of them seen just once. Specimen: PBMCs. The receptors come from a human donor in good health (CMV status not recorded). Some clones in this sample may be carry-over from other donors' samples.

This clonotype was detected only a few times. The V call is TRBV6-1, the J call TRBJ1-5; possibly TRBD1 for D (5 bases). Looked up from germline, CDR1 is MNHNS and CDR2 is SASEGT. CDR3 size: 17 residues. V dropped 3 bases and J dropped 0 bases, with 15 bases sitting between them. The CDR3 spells CASSDAEGVYSNQPQHF. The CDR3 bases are TGTGCCAGCAGTGATGCGGAAGGGGTTTATAGCAATCAGCCCCAGCATTTT.

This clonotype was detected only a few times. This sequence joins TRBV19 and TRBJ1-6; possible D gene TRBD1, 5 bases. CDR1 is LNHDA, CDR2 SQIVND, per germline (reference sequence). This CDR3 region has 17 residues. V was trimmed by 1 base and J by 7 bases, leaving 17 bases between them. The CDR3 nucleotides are TGTGCCAGTAGTATAGGCGACTACCGGGACGTCAATTCACCCCTCCACTTT. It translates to CASSIGDYRDVNSPLHF.

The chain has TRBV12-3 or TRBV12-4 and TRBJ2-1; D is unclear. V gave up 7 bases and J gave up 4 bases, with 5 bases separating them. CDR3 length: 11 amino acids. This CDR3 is CASKGYNEQFF. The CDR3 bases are TGTGCCAGCAAAGGGTACAATGAGCAGTTCTTC.

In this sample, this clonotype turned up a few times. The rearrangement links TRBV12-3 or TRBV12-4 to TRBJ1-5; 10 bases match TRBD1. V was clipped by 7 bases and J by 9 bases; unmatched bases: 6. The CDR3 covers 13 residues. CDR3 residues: CASTSDRGVPQHF. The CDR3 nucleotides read TGTGCCAGCACCTCGGACAGGGGGGTGCCCCAGCATTTT.

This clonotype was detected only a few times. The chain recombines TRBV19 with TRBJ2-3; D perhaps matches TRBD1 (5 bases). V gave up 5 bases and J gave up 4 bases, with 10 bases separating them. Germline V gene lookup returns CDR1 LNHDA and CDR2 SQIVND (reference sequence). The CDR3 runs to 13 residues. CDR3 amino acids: CASSRQGPDTQYF. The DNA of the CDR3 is TGTGCCAGTAGTCGGCAGGGCCCAGATACGCAGTATTTT.

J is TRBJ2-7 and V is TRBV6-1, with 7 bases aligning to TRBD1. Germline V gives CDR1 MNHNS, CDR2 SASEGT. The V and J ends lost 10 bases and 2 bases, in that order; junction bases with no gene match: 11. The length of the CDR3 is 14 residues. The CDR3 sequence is CAIGRTGIAYEQYF. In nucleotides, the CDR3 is TGTGCCATCGGAAGGACAGGTATAGCCTACGAGCAGTACTTC.

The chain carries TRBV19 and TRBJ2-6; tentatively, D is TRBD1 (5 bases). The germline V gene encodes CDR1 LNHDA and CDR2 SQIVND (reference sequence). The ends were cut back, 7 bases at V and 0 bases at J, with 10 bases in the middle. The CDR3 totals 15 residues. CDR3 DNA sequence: TGTGCCAGTATAGGGGAAAGCTCTGGGGCCAACGTCCTGACTTTC. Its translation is CASIGESSGANVLTF.

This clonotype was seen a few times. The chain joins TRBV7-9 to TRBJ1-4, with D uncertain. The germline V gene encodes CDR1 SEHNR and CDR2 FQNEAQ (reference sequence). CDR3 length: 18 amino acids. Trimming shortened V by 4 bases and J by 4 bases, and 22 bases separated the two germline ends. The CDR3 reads CASSSRRGLSGDNEKLFF. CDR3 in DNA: TGTGCCAGCAGCTCAAGACGGGGTTTATCCGGCGATAATGAAAAACTGTTTTTT.

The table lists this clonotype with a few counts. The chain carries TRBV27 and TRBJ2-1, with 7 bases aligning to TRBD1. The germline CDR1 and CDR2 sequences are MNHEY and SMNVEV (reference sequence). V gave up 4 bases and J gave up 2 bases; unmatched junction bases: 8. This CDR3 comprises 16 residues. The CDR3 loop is CASSSTGALTYNEQFF. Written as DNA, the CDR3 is TGTGCCAGCAGTTCCACAGGGGCCCTAACCTACAATGAGCAGTTCTTC.

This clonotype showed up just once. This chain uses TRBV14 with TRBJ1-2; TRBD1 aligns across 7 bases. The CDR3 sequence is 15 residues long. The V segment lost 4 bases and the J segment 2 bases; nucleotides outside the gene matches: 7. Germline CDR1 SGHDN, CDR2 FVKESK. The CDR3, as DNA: TGTGCCAGCAGCCTAACGGGACAGTTAAACTATGGCTACACCTTC. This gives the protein CASSLTGQLNYGYTF.

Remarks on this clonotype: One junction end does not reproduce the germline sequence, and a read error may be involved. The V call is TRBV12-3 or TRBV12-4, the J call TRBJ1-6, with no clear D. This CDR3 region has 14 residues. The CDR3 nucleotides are TGTGCCAGCGGCGGACCGGGTCTCAATTCACCCCTCCCCTTT. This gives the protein CASGGPGLNSPLPF.

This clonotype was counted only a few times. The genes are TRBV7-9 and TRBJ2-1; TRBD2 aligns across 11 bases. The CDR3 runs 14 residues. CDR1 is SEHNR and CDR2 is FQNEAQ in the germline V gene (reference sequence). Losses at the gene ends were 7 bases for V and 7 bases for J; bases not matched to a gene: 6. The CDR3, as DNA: TGTGCCAGCATCCCGGGACTAGCGGTTAATGAGCAGTTCTTC. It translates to CASIPGLAVNEQFF.

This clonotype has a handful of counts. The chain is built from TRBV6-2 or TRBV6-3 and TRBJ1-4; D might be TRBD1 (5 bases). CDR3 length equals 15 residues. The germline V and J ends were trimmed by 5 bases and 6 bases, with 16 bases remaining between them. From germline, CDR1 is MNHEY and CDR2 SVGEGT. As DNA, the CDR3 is TGTGCCAGCAGTCCCGACAGTGATATGGATGAAAAACTGTTTTTT. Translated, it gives CASSPDSDMDEKLFF.

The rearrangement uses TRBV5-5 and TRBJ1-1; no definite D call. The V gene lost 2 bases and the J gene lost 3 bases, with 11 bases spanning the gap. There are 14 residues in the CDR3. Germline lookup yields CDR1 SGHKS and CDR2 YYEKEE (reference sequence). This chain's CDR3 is CASSFGLRDTEAFF. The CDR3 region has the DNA TGTGCCAGCAGCTTCGGACTCCGAGACACTGAAGCTTTCTTT.